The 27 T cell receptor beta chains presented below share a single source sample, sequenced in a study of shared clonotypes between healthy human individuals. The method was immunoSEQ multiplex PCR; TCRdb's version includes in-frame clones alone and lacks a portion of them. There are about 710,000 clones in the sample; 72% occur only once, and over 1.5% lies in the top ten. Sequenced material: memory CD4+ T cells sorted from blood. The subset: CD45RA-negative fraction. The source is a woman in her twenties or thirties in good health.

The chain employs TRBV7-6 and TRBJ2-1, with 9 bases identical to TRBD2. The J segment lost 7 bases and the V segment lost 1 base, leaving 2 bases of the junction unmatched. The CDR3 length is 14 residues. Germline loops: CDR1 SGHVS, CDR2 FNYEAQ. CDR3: CASSLVLAGNEQFF. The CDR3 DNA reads TGTGCCAGCAGCTTAGTCCTAGCGGGAAATGAGCAGTTCTTC.

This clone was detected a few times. This chain's CDR3 is CATLWPGTSGGSPNEQFF. CDR3 bases: TGTGCCACTTTGTGGCCCGGGACTAGCGGGGGATCTCCCAATGAGCAGTTCTTC. V and J are TRBV15 and TRBJ2-1; TRBD2 agrees at 14 bases. Germline V gene lookup returns CDR1 LNHNV and CDR2 YYDKDF (reference sequence). The V gene end was trimmed by 9 bases and the J gene end by 6 bases; junction bases not matched to a gene: 16. The CDR3 length is 18 residues.

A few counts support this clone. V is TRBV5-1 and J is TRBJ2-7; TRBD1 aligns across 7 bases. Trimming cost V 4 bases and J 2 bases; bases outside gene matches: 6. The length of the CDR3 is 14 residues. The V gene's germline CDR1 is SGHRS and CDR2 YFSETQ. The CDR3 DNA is TGCGCCAGCAGCGACACGACAGGGCCCTACGAGCAGTACTTC. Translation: CASSDTTGPYEQYF.

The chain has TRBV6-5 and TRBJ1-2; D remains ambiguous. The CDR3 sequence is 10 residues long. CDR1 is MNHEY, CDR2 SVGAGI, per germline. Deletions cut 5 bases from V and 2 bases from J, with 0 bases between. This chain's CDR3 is CASSNYGYTF. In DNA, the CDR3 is TGTGCCAGCAGTAACTATGGCTACACCTTC.

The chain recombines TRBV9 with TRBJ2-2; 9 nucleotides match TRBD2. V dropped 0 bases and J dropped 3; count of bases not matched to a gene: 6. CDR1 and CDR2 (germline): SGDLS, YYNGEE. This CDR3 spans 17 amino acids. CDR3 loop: CASSVAHLAGYTGELFF. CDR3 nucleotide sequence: TGTGCCAGCAGCGTAGCTCACCTAGCGGGATACACCGGGGAGCTGTTTTTT.

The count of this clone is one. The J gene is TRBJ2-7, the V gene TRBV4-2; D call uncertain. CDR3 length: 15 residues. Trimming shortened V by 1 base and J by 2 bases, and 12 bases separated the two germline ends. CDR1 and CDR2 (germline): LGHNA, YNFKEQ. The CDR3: CASSQAQEPTYEQYF. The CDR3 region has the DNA TGTGCCAGCAGCCAAGCCCAGGAGCCTACCTACGAGCAGTACTTC.

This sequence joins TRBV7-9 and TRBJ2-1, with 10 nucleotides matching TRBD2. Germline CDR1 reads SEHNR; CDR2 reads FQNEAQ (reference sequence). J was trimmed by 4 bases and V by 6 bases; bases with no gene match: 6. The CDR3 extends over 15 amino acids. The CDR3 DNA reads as TGTGCCAGCAGACCAGCGGGAGGGCCGTACAATGAGCAGTTCTTC. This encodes CASRPAGGPYNEQFF.

CDR3 nucleotides: TGCGCCAGCAGTCTCGGCGGAGAAAACACCATATATTTT. It codes for CASSLGGENTIYF. The J gene is TRBJ1-3, the V gene TRBV5-1; no clear D gene. CDR1 SGHRS and CDR2 YFSETQ come from the germline V gene. V dropped 5 bases and J dropped 6 bases, with 12 bases sitting between them. The CDR3 spans 13 residues.

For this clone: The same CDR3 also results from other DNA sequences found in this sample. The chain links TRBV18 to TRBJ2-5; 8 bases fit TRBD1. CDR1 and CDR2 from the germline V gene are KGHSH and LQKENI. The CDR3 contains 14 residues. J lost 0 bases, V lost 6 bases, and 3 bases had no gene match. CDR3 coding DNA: TGTGCCAGCTCCCTGACAGGGGACCAAGAGACCCAGTACTTC. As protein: CASSLTGDQETQYF.

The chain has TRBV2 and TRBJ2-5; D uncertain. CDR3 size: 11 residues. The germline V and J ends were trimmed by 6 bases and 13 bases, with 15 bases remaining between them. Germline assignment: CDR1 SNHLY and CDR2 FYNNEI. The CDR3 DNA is TGTGCCAGCAGCCCGGACGACGTGGGGTACTTC. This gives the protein CASSPDDVGYF.

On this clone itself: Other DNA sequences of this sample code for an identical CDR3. Here the CDR3 DNA reads TGCGCCAGCAGCCCGGGACTAGCGGGACCGTACCAAGAGACCCAGTACTTC. Translated, it gives CASSPGLAGPYQETQYF. The chain joins TRBV5-1 to TRBJ2-5; TRBD2 matches at 13 bases. Unmatched junction bases numbered 6, after V lost 4 bases and J lost 0 bases. The germline V gene encodes CDR1 SGHRS and CDR2 YFSETQ. The CDR3 runs to 17 residues. Supplemented by reference TRBV5-1 and TRBJ2-5, the full variable domain reads KAGVTQTPRYLIKTRGQQVTLSCSPISGHRSVSWYQQTPGQGLQFLFEYFSETQRNKGNFPGRFSGRQFSNSRSEMNVSTLELGDSALYLCASSPGLAGPYQETQYFGPGTRLLVL.

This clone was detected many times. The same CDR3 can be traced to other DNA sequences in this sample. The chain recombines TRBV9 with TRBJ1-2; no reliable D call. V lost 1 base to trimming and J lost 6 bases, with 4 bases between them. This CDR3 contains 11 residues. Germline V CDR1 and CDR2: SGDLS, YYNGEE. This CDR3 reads CASSVNDGYTF. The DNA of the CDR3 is TGTGCCAGCAGCGTAAATGATGGCTACACCTTC.

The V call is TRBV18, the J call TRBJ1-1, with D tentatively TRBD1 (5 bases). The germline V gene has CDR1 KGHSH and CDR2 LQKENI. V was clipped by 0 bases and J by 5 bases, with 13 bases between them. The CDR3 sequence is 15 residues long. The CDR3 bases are TGTGCCAGCTCACCACCTTTTCAGGGTGGGACTGAAGCTTTCTTT. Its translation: CASSPPFQGGTEAFF. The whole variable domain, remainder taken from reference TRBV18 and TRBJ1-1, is NAGVMQNPRHLVRRRGQEARLRCSPMKGHSHVYWYRQLPEEGLKFMVYLQKENIIDESGMPKERFSAEFPKEGPSILRIQQVVRGDSAAYFCASSPPFQGGTEAFFGQGTRLTVV.

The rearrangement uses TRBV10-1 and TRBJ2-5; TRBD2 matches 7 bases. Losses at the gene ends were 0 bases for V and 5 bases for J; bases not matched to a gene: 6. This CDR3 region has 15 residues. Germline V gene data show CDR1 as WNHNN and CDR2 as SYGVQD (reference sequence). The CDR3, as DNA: TGCGCCAGCAGTGAGTCTAGCGGGTCTGGGGAGACCCAGTACTTC. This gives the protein CASSESSGSGETQYF.

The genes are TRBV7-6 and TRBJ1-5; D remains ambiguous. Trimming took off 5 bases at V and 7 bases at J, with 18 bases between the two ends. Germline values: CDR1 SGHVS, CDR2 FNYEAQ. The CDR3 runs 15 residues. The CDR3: CASSPGNLEGQPQHF. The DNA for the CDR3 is TGTGCCAGCAGCCCTGGTAATCTGGAGGGACAGCCCCAGCATTTT.

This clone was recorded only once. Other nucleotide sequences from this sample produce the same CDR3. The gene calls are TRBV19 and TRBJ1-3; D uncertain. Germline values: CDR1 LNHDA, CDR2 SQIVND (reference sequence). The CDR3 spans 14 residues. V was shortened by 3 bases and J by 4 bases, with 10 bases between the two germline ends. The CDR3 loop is CASSMAGSGNTIYF. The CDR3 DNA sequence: TGTGCCAGTAGTATGGCGGGATCCGGAAACACCATATATTTT.

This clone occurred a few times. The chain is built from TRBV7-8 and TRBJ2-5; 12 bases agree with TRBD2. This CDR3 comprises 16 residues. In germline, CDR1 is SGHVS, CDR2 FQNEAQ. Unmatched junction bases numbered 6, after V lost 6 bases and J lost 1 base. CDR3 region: CASRVAGLAGQETQYF. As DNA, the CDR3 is TGTGCCAGCAGAGTAGCGGGACTAGCGGGCCAAGAGACCCAGTACTTC.

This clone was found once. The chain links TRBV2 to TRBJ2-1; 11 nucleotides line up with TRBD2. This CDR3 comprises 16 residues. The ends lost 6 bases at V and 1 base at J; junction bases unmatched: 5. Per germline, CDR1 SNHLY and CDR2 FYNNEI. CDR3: CASSLPSGRSYNEQFF. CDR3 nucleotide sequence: TGTGCCAGCAGCCTACCTAGCGGGAGGTCCTACAATGAGCAGTTCTTC.

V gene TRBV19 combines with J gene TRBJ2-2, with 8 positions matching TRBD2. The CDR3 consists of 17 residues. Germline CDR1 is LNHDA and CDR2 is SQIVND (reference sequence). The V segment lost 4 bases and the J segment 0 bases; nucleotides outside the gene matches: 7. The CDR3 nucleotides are TGTGCCAGTAGTAACCGGGGGGGAGGTTCGAACACCGGGGAGCTGTTTTTT. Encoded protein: CASSNRGGGSNTGELFF. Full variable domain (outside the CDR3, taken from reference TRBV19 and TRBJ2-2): DGGITQSPKYLFRKEGQNVTLSCEQNLNHDAMYWYRQDPGQGLRLIYYSQIVNDFQKGDIAEGYSVSREKKESFPLTVTSAQKNPTAFYLCASSNRGGGSNTGELFFGEGSRLTVL.

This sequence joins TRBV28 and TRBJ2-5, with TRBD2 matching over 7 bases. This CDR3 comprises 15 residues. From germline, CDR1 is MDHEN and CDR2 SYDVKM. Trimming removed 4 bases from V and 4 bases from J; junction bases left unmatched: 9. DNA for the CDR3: TGTGCCAGCAGTTCTGGGGGAGGGGTAGGAGAGACCCAGTACTTC. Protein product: CASSSGGGVGETQYF. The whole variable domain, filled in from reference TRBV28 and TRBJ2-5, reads DVKVTQSSRYLVKRTGEKVFLECVQDMDHENMFWYRQDPGLGLRLIYFSYDVKMKEKGDIPEGYSVSREKKERFSLILESASTNQTSMYLCASSSGGGVGETQYFGPGTRLLVL.

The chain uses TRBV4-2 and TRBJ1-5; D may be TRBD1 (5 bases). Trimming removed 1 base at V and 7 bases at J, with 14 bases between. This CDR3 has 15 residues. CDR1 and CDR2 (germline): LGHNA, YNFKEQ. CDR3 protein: CASSQGGSEEQPQHF. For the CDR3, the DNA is TGTGCCAGCAGCCAAGGGGGCAGTGAGGAACAGCCCCAGCATTTT.

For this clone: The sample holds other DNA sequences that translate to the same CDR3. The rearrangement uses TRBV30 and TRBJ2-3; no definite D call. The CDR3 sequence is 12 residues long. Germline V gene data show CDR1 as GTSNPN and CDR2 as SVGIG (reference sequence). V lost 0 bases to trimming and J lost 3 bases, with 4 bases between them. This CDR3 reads CAWSVGTDTQYF. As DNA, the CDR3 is TGTGCCTGGAGTGTAGGGACAGATACGCAGTATTTT.

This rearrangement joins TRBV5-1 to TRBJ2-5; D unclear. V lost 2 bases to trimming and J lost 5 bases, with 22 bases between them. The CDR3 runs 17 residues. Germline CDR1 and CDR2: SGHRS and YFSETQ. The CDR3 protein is CASSFKALGFSTETQYF. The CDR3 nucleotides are TGCGCCAGCAGCTTCAAGGCGCTCGGGTTCTCGACGGAGACCCAGTACTTC.

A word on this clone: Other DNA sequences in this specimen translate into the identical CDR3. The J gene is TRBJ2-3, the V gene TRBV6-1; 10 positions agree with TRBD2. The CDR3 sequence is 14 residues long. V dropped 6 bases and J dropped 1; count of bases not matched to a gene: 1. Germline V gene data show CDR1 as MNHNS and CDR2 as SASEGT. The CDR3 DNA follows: TGTGCCAGCAGCGGACTAGCGGGCACAGATACGCAGTATTTT. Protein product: CASSGLAGTDTQYF.

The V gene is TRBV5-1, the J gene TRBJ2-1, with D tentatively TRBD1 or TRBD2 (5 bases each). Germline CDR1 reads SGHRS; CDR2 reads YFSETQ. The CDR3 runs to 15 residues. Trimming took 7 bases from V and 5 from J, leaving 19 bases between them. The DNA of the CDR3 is TGCGCCAGCGGACCGGGACCGAAGGTTAACAATGAGCAGTTCTTC. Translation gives CASGPGPKVNNEQFF.

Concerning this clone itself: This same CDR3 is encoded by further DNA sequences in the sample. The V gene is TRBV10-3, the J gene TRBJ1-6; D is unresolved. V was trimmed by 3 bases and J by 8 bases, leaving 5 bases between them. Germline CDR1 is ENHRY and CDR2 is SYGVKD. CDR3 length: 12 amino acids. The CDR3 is CAISETDSPLHF. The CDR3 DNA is TGTGCCATCAGTGAAACAGATTCACCCCTCCACTTT.

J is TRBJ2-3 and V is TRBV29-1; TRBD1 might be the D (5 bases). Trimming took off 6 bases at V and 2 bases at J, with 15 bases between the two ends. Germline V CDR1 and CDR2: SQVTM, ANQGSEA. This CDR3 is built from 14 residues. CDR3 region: CSVETGKATDTQYF. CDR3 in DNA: TGCAGCGTGGAAACAGGCAAGGCCACAGATACGCAGTATTTT.